These T cell receptor beta chains were read from a single sample in a study of CD8 T cells in ankylosing spondylitis. TCRdb re-called the 5' RACE reads with MiXCR, one entry per CDR3 protein. Of 350,000 to 400,000 distinct CDR3 sequences detected, about 20% appear once; the ten largest clones hold around 14%. The material sequenced was blood, either unsorted or a sorted T cell fraction (not recorded which). These receptors all stem from a male donor with ankylosing spondylitis or in good health (not recorded which). CDR3s leave out the opening cysteine and the closing phenylalanine or tryptophan. D genes are given only for firm matches. Size tells how often a clone was seen (once, few, many) or the class of an expanded clone, and some rows leave it out.

size: medium-sized; length: 11; J: TRBJ2-2; D: TRBD1; V: TRBV29-1; CDR3: SAKDRDTGELF
size: many; length: 14; J: TRBJ1-5; D: -; V: TRBV3-1; CDR3: ASSQGWGISNQPQH
size: few; length: 13; J: TRBJ1-1; D: TRBD1; V: TRBV6-5; CDR3: ASSYSVGTGTEAF
size: -; length: 12; J: TRBJ1-2; D: -; V: TRBV12-3/TRBV12-4; CDR3: ASSPTDRLYGYT
size: -; length: 10; J: TRBJ2-5; D: -; V: TRBV29-1; CDR3: SVEDWGLARN
size: -; length: 13; J: TRBJ1-1; D: -; V: TRBV4-1; CDR3: ASSQVETPNTEAF
size: -; length: 12; J: TRBJ2-3; D: TRBD1; V: TRBV20-1; CDR3: SAQTGIATDTQY
size: -; length: 13; J: TRBJ2-1; D: -; V: TRBV27; CDR3: ASRTQGPMVDEQF
size: few; length: 13; J: TRBJ2-1; D: -; V: TRBV7-2; CDR3: ASSLTGFSYNEQF
size: -; length: 15; J: TRBJ2-2; D: -; V: TRBV4-1; CDR3: ASSPPLKGGFTGELF
size: once; length: 13; J: TRBJ2-3; D: -; V: TRBV4-1; CDR3: ASSHTEMGTDTQY
size: few; length: 14; J: TRBJ2-1; D: TRBD2; V: TRBV24-1; CDR3: ATSARGGSSYNEQF
size: -; length: 14; J: TRBJ2-1; D: TRBD2; V: TRBV27; CDR3: ASSLPLAGGYNEQF
size: many; length: 13; J: TRBJ2-7; D: -; V: TRBV12-3/TRBV12-4; CDR3: ASSSPLGSSYEQY
size: -; length: 12; J: TRBJ1-2; D: -; V: TRBV10-2; CDR3: ASSLAGTDYGYT
size: few; length: 12; J: TRBJ2-3; D: -; V: TRBV2; CDR3: ASGEGNPTDTQY
size: once; length: 17; J: TRBJ2-6; D: TRBD1; V: TRBV10-3; CDR3: AISFRAGTGNSGANVLT
size: few; length: 15; J: TRBJ2-3; D: TRBD2; V: TRBV6-1; CDR3: ASSHRRGGAGTDTQY
size: -; length: 15; J: TRBJ2-1; D: TRBD2; V: TRBV20-1; CDR3: SARDGLAGISYNEQF
size: -; length: 13; J: TRBJ2-3; D: -; V: TRBV29-1; CDR3: SAEPGGNSTDTQY
size: -; length: 13; J: TRBJ2-7; D: TRBD1; V: TRBV3-1; CDR3: ASSQGTGVGGEQY
size: -; length: 14; J: TRBJ2-3; D: TRBD2; V: TRBV4-1; CDR3: ASSQEDGLAGNTQY
size: few; length: 11; J: TRBJ1-4; D: -; V: TRBV12-3/TRBV12-4; CDR3: ASSGEAGEKLF
size: many; length: 11; J: TRBJ1-1; D: -; V: TRBV12-3/TRBV12-4; CDR3: ASSFTDRTEAF
size: -; length: 13; J: TRBJ2-7; D: TRBD2; V: TRBV7-9; CDR3: ASSSTAGISYEQY